The T cell receptor beta chain under discussion was sequenced for a study of preoperative IRX-2 immunotherapy in early breast cancer. There are 14 residues in the CDR3. Germline V gene data show CDR1 as LNHDA and CDR2 as SQIVND (reference sequence). V shed 7 bases and J 3 bases; nucleotides not matched to a gene: 7. Treatment meaning: preoperative locoregional IRX-2 cytokine immunotherapy. Patients received preoperative, locoregional IRX-2 cytokine immunotherapy in a phase Ib study. Only in-frame clones appear in the TCRdb table, and some are missing; sequencing was by immunoSEQ multiplex PCR. The sample lists some 3,700 clones, around 74% occurring once.

Sequences were derived from tumor tissue, sampled after IRX-2 immunotherapy. The chain couples TRBV19 to TRBJ1-1, with 8 bases matching TRBD1. The origin of this receptor is a human donor with breast cancer. DNA for the CDR3: TGTGCCAGTACCAGGACAGGGTCGGACACTGAAGCTTTCTTT. Encoded protein: CASTRTGSDTEAFF.